One and the same sample provided the 19 T cell receptor beta chains below, sequenced in a study of identical twins. TCRdb fed the 5' RACE reads into MiXCR, producing one record per CDR3 protein. Of some 460,000 distinct CDR3 sequences listed, about 14% are singletons. This sample was also put to use in a study of yellow fever vaccine responses in identical twins.

The specimen was CD4+ T cells sorted from blood. The receptor set was obtained from a woman in her late teens or twenties in good health.

In its sample, this clonotype was seen many times. The rearrangement joins TRBV29-1 to TRBJ2-5; 9 bases agree with TRBD2. This CDR3 has 17 residues. J gave up 0 bases and V 6 bases, and 14 bases lay outside the gene matches. From germline, CDR1 is SQVTM and CDR2 ANQGSEA. This CDR3 reads CSVQQWRREGYQETQYF. The CDR3 DNA reads as TGCAGCGTCCAACAATGGAGGCGGGAGGGTTACCAAGAGACCCAGTACTTC.

This rearrangement joins TRBV6-5 to TRBJ1-1, with 10 bases that match TRBD1. V was clipped by 4 bases and J by 3 bases; unmatched bases: 8. Germline values: CDR1 MNHEY, CDR2 SVGAGI. This CDR3 is 16 amino acids long. The CDR3 coding sequence is TGTGCCAGCAGTTCCGCCGGGACAGGGGACGACACTGAAGCTTTCTTT. Translation gives CASSSAGTGDDTEAFF.

A few counts support this clonotype. This chain uses TRBV5-4 with TRBJ1-1; no clear D. Germline V gene sequence: CDR1 SGHNT, CDR2 YYREEE (reference sequence). The germline V and J ends were trimmed by 5 bases and 0 bases, with 14 bases remaining between them. The CDR3 loop spans 15 amino acids. The CDR3 sequence is CASRLGPVMNTEAFF. CDR3 bases: TGTGCCAGCAGGCTTGGCCCAGTTATGAACACTGAAGCTTTCTTT.

In this sample, this clonotype turned up many times. This chain uses TRBV29-1 with TRBJ2-7; D is possibly TRBD1 (5 bases). V shed 0 bases and J shed 6 bases, with 9 bases lying between them. Germline CDR1 reads SQVTM; CDR2 reads ANQGSEA. This CDR3 spans 12 amino acids. CDR3 region: CSVEDQGAEQYF. The CDR3 DNA sequence: TGCAGCGTTGAAGATCAAGGGGCCGAGCAGTACTTC.

The V and J genes are TRBV6-5 and TRBJ2-3; a weak D match, TRBD1 (7 bases). Germline values: CDR1 MNHEY, CDR2 SVGAGI. The CDR3 runs 17 residues. V lost 2 bases and J 0 bases, leaving 15 bases between the germline ends. CDR3 residues: CASSYGSAGGSTDTQYF. The DNA of the CDR3 is TGTGCCAGCAGTTACGGATCAGCAGGGGGGAGCACAGATACGCAGTATTTT.

This clonotype came up many times. The V gene is TRBV29-1, the J gene TRBJ2-3; D unresolved. The CDR3 has 11 amino acids. Germline V gene data show CDR1 as SQVTM and CDR2 as ANQGSEA. Trimming took off 4 bases at V and 2 bases at J, with 4 bases between the two ends. CDR3 bases: TGCAGCGTTGGGAACACAGATACGCAGTATTTT. It codes for CSVGNTDTQYF.

J is TRBJ2-1 and V is TRBV7-8; 8 bases agree with TRBD2. V was pared by 9 bases and J by 8 bases, with 15 bases of the junction left unmatched. The CDR3 covers 15 residues. Germline CDR1 is SGHVS and CDR2 is FQNEAQ. The CDR3 nucleotides are TGTGCCAGGAGCACCGGGACTAGGGAATGGTATGAGCAGTTCTTC. Translating it yields CARSTGTREWYEQFF. Looking up the rest from reference TRBV7-8 and TRBJ2-1 gives the full variable domain: GAGVSQSPRYKVAKRGQDVALRCDPISGHVSLFWYQQALGQGPEFLTYFQNEAQLDKSGLPSDRFFAERPEGSVSTLKIQRTQQEDSAVYLCARSTGTREWYEQFFGPGTRLTVL.

The chain links TRBV29-1 to TRBJ1-2; 8 positions match TRBD1. The CDR3 is 12 amino acids. CDR1 is SQVTM and CDR2 is ANQGSEA in the germline V gene. V was clipped by 8 bases and J by 8 bases; unmatched bases: 10. The CDR3 coding sequence is TGCAGCACAATGACAGGGGAGTTGGGCTACACCTTC. This translates into CSTMTGELGYTF.

There are a few counts of this clonotype. This rearrangement joins TRBV4-1 to TRBJ2-5; D might be TRBD1 (6 bases). Trimming took 0 bases from V and 5 from J, leaving 10 bases between them. The CDR3 extends over 14 amino acids. Per germline, CDR1 MGHRA and CDR2 YSYEKL. The CDR3 loop is CASSQEGRGETQYF. The CDR3 DNA reads TGCGCCAGCAGCCAAGAGGGCAGGGGTGAGACCCAGTACTTC.

The V gene is TRBV5-1, the J gene TRBJ2-3, with D unresolved. In germline, CDR1 is SGHRS, CDR2 YFSETQ. The CDR3 sequence is 13 residues long. V was trimmed by 1 base and J by 6 bases, leaving 9 bases between them. CDR3: CASSLMGKDTQYF. The CDR3 DNA follows: TGCGCCAGCAGCTTGATGGGGAAGGATACGCAGTATTTT.

This clonotype was detected only a few times. CDR3 loop: CASSRPGTGASTEAFF. The DNA of the CDR3 is TGTGCCAGCAGTCGTCCCGGGACAGGGGCGAGCACTGAAGCTTTCTTT. This sequence joins TRBV6-1 and TRBJ1-1; TRBD1 matches at 10 bases. CDR1 MNHNS and CDR2 SASEGT come from the germline V gene. Losses at the gene ends were 5 bases for V and 4 bases for J; bases not matched to a gene: 10. The CDR3 spans 16 residues.

The CDR3 nucleotides read TGCGCCAGCGGGAAAGGGGCTCCAGATACGCAGTATTTT. It translates to CASGKGAPDTQYF. The rearrangement uses TRBV5-1 and TRBJ2-3; D may be TRBD1 (5 bases). Germline CDR1 and CDR2: SGHRS and YFSETQ. V gave up 7 bases and J gave up 4 bases, with 13 bases separating them. The CDR3 totals 13 residues.

The rearrangement links TRBV24-1 to TRBJ2-3, with 9 bases aligning to TRBD2. The CDR3 spans 19 residues. The J segment lost 2 bases and the V segment lost 4 bases, leaving 15 bases of the junction unmatched. Germline CDR1 is KGHDR and CDR2 is SFDVKD. CDR3 residues: CATSDPGVAGEIFTDTQYF. DNA of the CDR3: TGTGCCACCAGTGACCCGGGGGTAGCGGGGGAGATCTTCACAGATACGCAGTATTTT.

This chain joins TRBV28 and TRBJ1-3; D uncertain. The V gene's germline CDR1 is MDHEN and CDR2 SYDVKM. Trimming took 7 bases from V and 7 from J, leaving 14 bases between them. CDR3 size: 13 residues. The CDR3 region has the DNA TGTGCCAGCATCTCCTCGGACTGGAACACCATATATTTT. Translating gives CASISSDWNTIYF.

This clonotype was seen a handful of times. The chain combines TRBV24-1 with TRBJ2-1; 9 bases fit TRBD1. The CDR3 spans 19 residues. V shed 3 bases, J shed 6 bases, and the junction held 17 bases outside the gene matches. Germline V lookup: CDR1 KGHDR, CDR2 SFDVKD. CDR3 bases: TGTGCCACCAGTGATGGACAGGGGAAAATTATGGGTGTCAGCAATGAGCAGTTCTTC. It specifies CATSDGQGKIMGVSNEQFF.

This clonotype was counted only a few times. The V call is TRBV5-1, the J call TRBJ2-5; 11 nucleotides align to TRBD2. V gave up 3 bases and J gave up 2 bases; unmatched junction bases: 6. This CDR3 is built from 16 residues. CDR1 and CDR2 from the germline V gene are SGHRS and YFSETQ. CDR3 nucleotide sequence: TGCGCCAGCAGCTGGATGGGGACTAGCGGACAAGAGACCCAGTACTTC. Protein sequence: CASSWMGTSGQETQYF.

The rearrangement links TRBV25-1 to TRBJ1-2; TRBD1 matches 7 bases. V dropped 2 bases and J dropped 7; count of bases not matched to a gene: 7. Germline assignment: CDR1 MGHDK and CDR2 SYGVNS. This CDR3 contains 14 residues. The CDR3 sequence: CASSETAGGSGYTF. The CDR3 nucleotides read TGTGCCAGCAGTGAAACGGCAGGGGGATCTGGCTACACCTTC.

The V gene is TRBV20-1, the J gene TRBJ2-1, with D perhaps TRBD1 (6 bases). This CDR3 has 14 amino acids. V was pared by 6 bases and J by 8 bases, with 20 bases between. Germline loops: CDR1 DFQATT, CDR2 SNEGSKA (reference sequence). The CDR3, as DNA: TGCAGTGCCCGAAAACAGGGTCTAATTCATGAGCAGTTCTTC. Residues: CSARKQGLIHEQFF.

There are many counts of this clonotype. V usage is TRBV5-5 and J usage is TRBJ2-5, with D possibly TRBD2 on 6 matching bases. V was trimmed by 5 bases and J by 2 bases, leaving 13 bases between them. The germline gives CDR1 SGHKS, CDR2 YYEKEE (reference sequence). This CDR3 spans 14 amino acids. In nucleotides, the CDR3 is TGTGCCAGCAGGAAAGGAGGGAAACAAGAGACCCAGTACTTC. It yields the protein CASRKGGKQETQYF.